Listed below are T cell receptor beta chains from one sample, sequenced in a study of response to subunit inactivated influenza vaccine. TCRdb itself ran the RT-PCR reads through MiXCR, one entry per CDR3 protein. The sample has about 650,000 distinct CDR3 sequences, approximately 14% seen once. This sample comprised PBMCs from blood, obtained 11 to 12 days after vaccination. These receptors were taken from a man aged 45-65 years who received an inactivated influenza vaccine. Each CDR3 is given with its conserved first and last residue. D genes are given only for firm matches. Only some rows state a clone size, as once, few, many or a class for expanded clones.

18,NA,TRBJ2-5,TRBV3-1,NA,CASSLQWGGGGVQETQYF,TGTGCCAGCAGCCTCCAATGGGGCGGGGGCGGAGTACAAGAGACCCAGTACTTC
13,many,TRBJ2-5,TRBV3-1,NA,CASSQGRKETQYF,TGTGCCAGCAGCCAAGGACGGAAAGAGACCCAGTACTTC
14,NA,TRBJ1-1,TRBV2,TRBD1,CASSENRQGSEAFF,TGTGCCAGCAGTGAAAACCGACAGGGCTCTGAAGCTTTCTTT
16,few,TRBJ1-5,TRBV6-1,NA,CASSPRVGGVNQPQHF,TGTGCCAGCAGTCCCAGGGTTGGGGGGGTCAATCAGCCCCAGCATTTT
15,NA,TRBJ2-1,TRBV20-1,TRBD1,CSARAGTGVLNEQFF,TGCAGTGCTAGGGCCGGGACAGGGGTGCTAAATGAGCAGTTCTTC
15,NA,TRBJ2-1,TRBV29-1,NA,CSVEGGTSAYNEQFF,TGCAGCGTTGAAGGAGGGACCTCGGCCTACAATGAGCAGTTCTTC
12,few,TRBJ1-2,TRBV20-1,NA,CSARRARYGYTF,TGCAGTGCCAGGAGGGCCAGATACGGCTACACCTTC
15,NA,TRBJ1-2,TRBV20-1,NA,CSARDPRGARYGYTF,TGCAGTGCTAGAGATCCCAGGGGTGCGCGCTATGGCTACACCTTC
17,NA,TRBJ2-2,TRBV15,NA,CATSRDLASVNTGELFF,TGTGCCACCAGCAGAGATTTAGCTAGCGTGAACACCGGGGAGCTGTTTTTT
16,few,TRBJ2-7,TRBV14,TRBD2,CASSQVSSGLSYEQYF,TGTGCCAGCAGCCAAGTCTCTAGCGGCCTCTCCTACGAGCAGTACTTC
13,many,TRBJ2-3,TRBV10-3,NA,CAIKTGWGDTQYF,TGTGCCATCAAGACGGGGTGGGGTGATACGCAGTATTTT
15,many,TRBJ2-7,TRBV6-2/TRBV6-3,NA,CASSYPLDRSYEQYF,TGTGCCAGCAGTTACCCCCTGGACAGATCCTACGAGCAGTACTTC
15,few,TRBJ2-3,TRBV20-1,TRBD2,CSHASPSGLVGTQYF,TGCAGTCACGCGTCGCCTAGCGGGCTGGTGGGTACGCAGTATTTT
13,NA,TRBJ1-2,TRBV2,NA,CASSDRRNYGYTF,TGTGCCAGCAGTGATCGTAGAAACTATGGCTACACCTTC
14,NA,TRBJ2-4,TRBV12-3/TRBV12-4,NA,CASSRVGPKNIQYF,TGTGCCAGCTCTCGCGTGGGACCCAAAAACATTCAGTACTTC
15,NA,TRBJ2-3,TRBV6-1,TRBD2,CASSESGRGTDTQYF,TGTGCCAGCAGTGAAAGCGGGAGGGGCACAGATACGCAGTATTTT
12,NA,TRBJ1-2,TRBV6-2/TRBV6-3,TRBD1,CAGPRQGKGYTF,TGTGCCGGACCACGACAGGGGAAGGGCTACACCTTC
15,NA,TRBJ2-3,TRBV12-3/TRBV12-4,NA,CASILGGTTTDTQYF,TGTGCCAGCATCTTAGGGGGGACTACCACAGATACGCAGTATTTT
14,many,TRBJ2-1,TRBV12-3/TRBV12-4,NA,CASSLAGVYNEQFF,TGTGCCAGCAGTTTAGCGGGTGTCTACAATGAGCAGTTCTTC
14,NA,TRBJ2-7,TRBV7-8,TRBD2,CASSSREGLYEQYF,TGTGCCAGCAGTTCCCGGGAGGGCCTTTACGAGCAGTACTTC
16,NA,TRBJ1-5,TRBV24-1,NA,CATSDPGQEPHQPQHF,TGTGCCACCAGTGATCCGGGACAAGAACCCCATCAGCCCCAGCATTTT
15,few,TRBJ1-6,TRBV2,NA,CASRPRGSYNSPLHF,TGTGCCAGCAGGCCCAGGGGCTCCTATAATTCACCCCTCCACTTT
17,NA,TRBJ2-7,TRBV10-3,NA,CAISDPSRGAPSYEQYF,TGTGCCATCAGTGATCCCAGTCGGGGCGCTCCCTCCTACGAGCAGTACTTC